The present TCR beta chain was sequenced within a study of blood T cell repertoires in COVID-19. Across the study: In each case, the material was cDNA or gDNA derived from T cells, B-cell-depleted T cells, or PBMCs.

The CDR3 totals 16 residues. With V trimmed by 2 bases and J by 2 bases, 4 bases remained unmatched. Germline values: CDR1 LGHNA, CDR2 YSLEER. As handled by the study authors: Quantification of nucleated cells was approximated via reference gene primer amplification. Measured with immunoSEQ multiplex PCR; TCRdb has only the in-frame clones, and not every one. Clone size and the V and J calls come from that table; the DNA yielded D and trimming. The data show fewer than 45,000 clones, approximately 90% seen once. This clonotype was sampled from a man aged 60 to 69 with active or convalescent COVID-19. What was sequenced was peripheral blood. J is TRBJ2-1 and V is TRBV4-3; TRBD2 agrees at 9 bases. CDR3 coding DNA: TGCGCCAGCAGCCAAAGGGCGGGAGGGCCCTACAATGAGCAGTTCTTC. Amino acids: CASSQRAGGPYNEQFF.